Below, one TCR beta chain is given with its context. No antigen is known for it. The ends were cut back, 1 base at V and 1 base at J, with 13 bases in the middle. The CDR3 is 16 residues long. The germline V gene encodes CDR1 MNHNS and CDR2 SASEGT. The data were obtained in a study of cytomegalovirus exposure and HLA in healthy donors. Points from the study as a whole: Later analysis placed DRB1 highest and HLA-C lowest in TCR association rates, which differed by HLA locus. The study dropped some indistinguishable V segments, TRBV6-2 and TRBV6-3 among them. Most observed TCR sequences were rare, whereas some public TCRs were detected in many donors. Investigators reported 150 to 200 TCR beta chains as tied to cytomegalovirus.

13 Jbeta primers and 60 Vbeta primers were used for the PCR. Here immunoSEQ multiplex PCR was the method, and the copy in TCRdb shows in-frame clones only, minus some. The table includes around 140,000 clones, around 80% detected once. V and J are TRBV6-1 and TRBJ1-1; D is uncertain. This clonotype was obtained from a female donor in good health and CMV-seropositive. The sample consisted of PBMCs. The CDR3 DNA follows: TGTGCCAGCAGTGAAGATTATCGTCTAACGAACACTGAAGCTTTCTTT. Its translation is CASSEDYRLTNTEAFF.